This TCR beta chain is drawn from a study of Graves' ophthalmopathy and Graves' hyperthyroidism. Amplification of TCR beta CDR3 regions used RNA transcripts. An opening RT-PCR round employed HTBI primers and preceded a second-round multiplex PCR. MiXCR, run by TCRdb on the multiplex PCR reads, gives a single entry per CDR3 protein. The sample carries over a million distinct CDR3 sequences, less than 45% recorded once. Sequenced: peripheral blood or thyroid tissue (not recorded which). This clonotype was sampled from an adult man with Graves' hyperthyroidism.

CDR3 nucleotide sequence: TGTGCCACCAGTGATTTCCTCATGGGGGCAGATACGCAGTATTTT. This encodes CATSDFLMGADTQYF. The rearrangement uses TRBV24-1 and TRBJ2-3; D may match TRBD1 or TRBD2 (5 bases each). Germline CDR1 and CDR2: KGHDR and SFDVKD. Trimming cost V 1 base and J 4 bases, with 11 bases left between them. The CDR3 contains 15 residues.